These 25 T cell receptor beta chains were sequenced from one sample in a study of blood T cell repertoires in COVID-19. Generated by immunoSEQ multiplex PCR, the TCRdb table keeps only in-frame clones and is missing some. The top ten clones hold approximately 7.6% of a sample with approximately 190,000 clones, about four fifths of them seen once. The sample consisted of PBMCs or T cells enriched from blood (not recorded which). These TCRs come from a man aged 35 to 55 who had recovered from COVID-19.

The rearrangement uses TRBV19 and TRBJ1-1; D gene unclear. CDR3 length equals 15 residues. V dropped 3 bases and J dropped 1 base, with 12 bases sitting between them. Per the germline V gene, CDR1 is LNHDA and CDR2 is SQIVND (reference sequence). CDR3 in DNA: TGTGCCAGTAGTATGAGTAATGCTGAGAACACTGAAGCTTTCTTT. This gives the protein CASSMSNAENTEAFF.

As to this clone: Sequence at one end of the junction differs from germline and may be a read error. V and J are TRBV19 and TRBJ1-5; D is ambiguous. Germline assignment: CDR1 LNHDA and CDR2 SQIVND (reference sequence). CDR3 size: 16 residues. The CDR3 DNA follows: TGTGCCAGTAGTCCCCGAGGCCAGCGCAGAAGTCAGCCTCAGCATTTT. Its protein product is CASSPRGQRRSQPQHF.

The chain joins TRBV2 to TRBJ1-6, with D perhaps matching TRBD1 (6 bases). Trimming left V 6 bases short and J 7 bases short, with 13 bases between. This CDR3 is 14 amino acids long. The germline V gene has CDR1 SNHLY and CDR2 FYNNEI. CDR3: CASRLDRRNSPLHF. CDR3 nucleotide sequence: TGTGCCAGCAGACTTGACAGGAGAAATTCACCCCTCCACTTT.

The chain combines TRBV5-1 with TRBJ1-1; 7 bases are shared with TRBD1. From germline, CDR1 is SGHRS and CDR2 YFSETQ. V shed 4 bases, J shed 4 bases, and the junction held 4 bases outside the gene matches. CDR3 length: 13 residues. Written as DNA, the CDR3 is TGCGCCAGCAGCACGCAGGGGGTCACTGAAGCTTTCTTT. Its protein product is CASSTQGVTEAFF.

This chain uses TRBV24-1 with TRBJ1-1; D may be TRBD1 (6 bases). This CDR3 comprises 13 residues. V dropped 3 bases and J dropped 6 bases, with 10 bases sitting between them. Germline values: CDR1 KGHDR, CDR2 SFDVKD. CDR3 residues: CATSDRAGAEAFF. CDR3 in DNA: TGTGCCACCAGTGATAGGGCAGGGGCTGAAGCTTTCTTT.

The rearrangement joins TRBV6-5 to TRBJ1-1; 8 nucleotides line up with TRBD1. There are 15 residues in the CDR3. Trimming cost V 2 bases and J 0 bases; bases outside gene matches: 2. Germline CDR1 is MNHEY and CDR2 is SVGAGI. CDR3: CASSYRDRMNTEAFF. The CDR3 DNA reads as TGTGCCAGCAGTTACAGGGACAGGATGAACACTGAAGCTTTCTTT.

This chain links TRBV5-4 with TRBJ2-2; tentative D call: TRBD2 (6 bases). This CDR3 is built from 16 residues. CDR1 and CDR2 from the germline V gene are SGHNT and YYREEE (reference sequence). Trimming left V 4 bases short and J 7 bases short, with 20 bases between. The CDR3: CASSTKLGTFDGELFF. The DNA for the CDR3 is TGTGCCAGCAGCACTAAACTCGGGACTTTTGACGGGGAGCTGTTTTTT. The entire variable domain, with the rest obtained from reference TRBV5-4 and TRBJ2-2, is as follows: ETGVTQSPTHLIKTRGQQVTLRCSSQSGHNTVSWYQQALGQGPQFIFQYYREEENGRGNFPPRFSGLQFPNYSSELNVNALELDDSALYLCASSTKLGTFDGELFFGEGSRLTVL.

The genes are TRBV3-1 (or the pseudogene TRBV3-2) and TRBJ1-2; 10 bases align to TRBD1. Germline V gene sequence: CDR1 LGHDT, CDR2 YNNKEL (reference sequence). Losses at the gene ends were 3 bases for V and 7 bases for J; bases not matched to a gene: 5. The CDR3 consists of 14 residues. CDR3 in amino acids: CASSQSRDRGGYTF. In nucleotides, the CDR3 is TGTGCCAGCAGCCAGTCCCGGGACAGGGGTGGCTACACCTTC.

CDR3 region: CASRRLVGGYGEQYF. The CDR3 bases are TGTGCCAGCAGGCGCCTGGTAGGGGGCTATGGGGAGCAGTACTTC. The chain carries TRBV2 and TRBJ2-7, with 7 bases identical to TRBD1. V was pared by 6 bases and J by 7 bases, with 15 bases of the junction left unmatched. The CDR3 has 15 amino acids. Germline V gene data show CDR1 as SNHLY and CDR2 as FYNNEI.

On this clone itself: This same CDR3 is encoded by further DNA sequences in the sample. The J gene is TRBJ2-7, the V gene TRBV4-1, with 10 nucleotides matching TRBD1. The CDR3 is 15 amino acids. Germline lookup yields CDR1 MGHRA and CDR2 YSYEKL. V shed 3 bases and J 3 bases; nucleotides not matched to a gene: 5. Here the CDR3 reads CASSHPGQGNYEQYF. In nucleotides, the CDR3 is TGCGCCAGCAGCCACCCGGGACAGGGGAACTACGAGCAGTACTTC.

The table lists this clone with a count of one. CDR3 DNA: TGTGCCATCACGCCAGGGGGGAGCACTGAAGCTTTCTTT. It codes for CAITPGGSTEAFF. The rearrangement joins TRBV10-3 to TRBJ1-1, with TRBD1 identical over 7 bases. The CDR3 extends over 13 amino acids. Germline loops: CDR1 ENHRY, CDR2 SYGVKD. V was clipped by 7 bases and J by 4 bases; unmatched bases: 6.

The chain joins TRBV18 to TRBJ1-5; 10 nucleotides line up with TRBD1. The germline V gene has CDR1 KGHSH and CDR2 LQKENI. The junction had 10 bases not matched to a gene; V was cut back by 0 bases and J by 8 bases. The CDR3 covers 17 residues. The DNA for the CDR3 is TGTGCCAGCTCACCACCCTACGGACAGGGGGAGGGAGAGCCCCAGCATTTT. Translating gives CASSPPYGQGEGEPQHF.

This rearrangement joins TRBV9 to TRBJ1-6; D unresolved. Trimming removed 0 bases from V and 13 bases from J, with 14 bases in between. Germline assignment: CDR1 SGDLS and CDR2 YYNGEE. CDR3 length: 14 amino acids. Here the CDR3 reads CASSVGWGVAPLHF. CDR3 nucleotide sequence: TGTGCCAGCAGCGTAGGTTGGGGAGTTGCGCCCCTCCACTTT.

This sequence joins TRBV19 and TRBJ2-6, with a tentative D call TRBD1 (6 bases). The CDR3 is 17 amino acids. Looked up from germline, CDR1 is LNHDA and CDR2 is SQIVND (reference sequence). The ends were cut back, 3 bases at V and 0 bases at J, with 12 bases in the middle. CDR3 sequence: CASSIGQGTSGANVLTF. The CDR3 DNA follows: TGTGCCAGTAGTATTGGGCAGGGGACCTCTGGGGCCAACGTCCTGACTTTC.

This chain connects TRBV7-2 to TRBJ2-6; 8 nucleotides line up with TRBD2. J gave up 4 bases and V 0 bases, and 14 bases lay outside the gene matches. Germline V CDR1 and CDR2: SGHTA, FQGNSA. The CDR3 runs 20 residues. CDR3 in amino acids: CASSLAGRLAPLRGANVLTF. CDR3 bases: TGTGCCAGCAGCTTAGCAGGGAGACTAGCGCCCCTAAGGGGGGCCAACGTCCTGACTTTC.

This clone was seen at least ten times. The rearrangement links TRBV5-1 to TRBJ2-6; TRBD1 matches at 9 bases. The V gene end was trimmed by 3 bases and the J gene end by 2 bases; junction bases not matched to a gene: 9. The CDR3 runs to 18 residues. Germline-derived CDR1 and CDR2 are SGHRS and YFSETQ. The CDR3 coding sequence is TGCGCCAGCAGCTCCAACAGGGGGCTAAAGGCTGGGGCCAACGTCCTGACTTTC. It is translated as CASSSNRGLKAGANVLTF.

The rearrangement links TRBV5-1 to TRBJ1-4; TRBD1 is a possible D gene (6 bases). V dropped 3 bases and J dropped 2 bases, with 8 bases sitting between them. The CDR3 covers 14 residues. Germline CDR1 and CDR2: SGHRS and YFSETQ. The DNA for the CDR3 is TGCGCCAGCAGCTCGCAGGGGACTAATGAAAAACTGTTTTTT. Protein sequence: CASSSQGTNEKLFF.

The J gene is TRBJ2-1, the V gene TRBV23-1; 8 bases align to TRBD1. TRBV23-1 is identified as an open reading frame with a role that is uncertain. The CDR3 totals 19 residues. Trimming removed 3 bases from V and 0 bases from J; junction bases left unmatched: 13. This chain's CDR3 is CASSQTKTGAASSYNEQFF. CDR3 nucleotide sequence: TGCGCCAGCAGTCAGACCAAGACAGGGGCCGCCAGCTCCTACAATGAGCAGTTCTTC.

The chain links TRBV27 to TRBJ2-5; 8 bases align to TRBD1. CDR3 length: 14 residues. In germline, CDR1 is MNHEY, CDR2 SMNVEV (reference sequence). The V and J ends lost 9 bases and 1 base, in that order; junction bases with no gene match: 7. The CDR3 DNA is TGTGCCAGTACGGACAGGGCGACCCAAGAGACCCAGTACTTC. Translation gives CASTDRATQETQYF.

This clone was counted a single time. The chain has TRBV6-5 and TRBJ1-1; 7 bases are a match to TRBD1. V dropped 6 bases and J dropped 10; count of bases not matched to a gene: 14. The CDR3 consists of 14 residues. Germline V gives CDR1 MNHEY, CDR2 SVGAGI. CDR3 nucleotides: TGTGCCAGCAGGAAGGGACAGAGCTTGGAGGCAGCTTTCTTT. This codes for CASRKGQSLEAAFF.

The CDR3 DNA is TGTGCCAGCAGTACAGCGGGGGGGACCTACAATGAGCAGTTCTTC. Its translation: CASSTAGGTYNEQFF. This rearrangement joins TRBV7-2 to TRBJ2-1; 10 bases are a match to TRBD2. The CDR3 covers 15 residues. Unmatched junction bases numbered 4, after V lost 6 bases and J lost 2 bases. Germline V gives CDR1 SGHTA, CDR2 FQGNSA.

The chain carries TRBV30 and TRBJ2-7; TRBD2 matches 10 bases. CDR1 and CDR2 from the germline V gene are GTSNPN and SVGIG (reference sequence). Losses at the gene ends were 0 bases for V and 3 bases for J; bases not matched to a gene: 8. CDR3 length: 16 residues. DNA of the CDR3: TGTGCCTGGAGTGTAAGGTTCCTAGCGGGGGACTACGAGCAGTACTTC. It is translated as CAWSVRFLAGDYEQYF.

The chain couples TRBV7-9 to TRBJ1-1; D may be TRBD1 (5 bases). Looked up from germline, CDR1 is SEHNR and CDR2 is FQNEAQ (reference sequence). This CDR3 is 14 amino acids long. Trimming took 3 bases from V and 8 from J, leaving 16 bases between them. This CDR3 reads CASSLDTYGSEAFF. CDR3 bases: TGTGCCAGCAGCTTGGACACCTATGGTTCCGAAGCTTTCTTT.

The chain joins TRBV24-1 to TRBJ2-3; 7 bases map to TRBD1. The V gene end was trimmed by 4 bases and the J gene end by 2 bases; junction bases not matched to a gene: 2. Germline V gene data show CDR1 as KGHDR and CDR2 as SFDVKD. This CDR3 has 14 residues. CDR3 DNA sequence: TGTGCCACCAGTGAGACAGGGACCACAGATACGCAGTATTTT. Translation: CATSETGTTDTQYF.

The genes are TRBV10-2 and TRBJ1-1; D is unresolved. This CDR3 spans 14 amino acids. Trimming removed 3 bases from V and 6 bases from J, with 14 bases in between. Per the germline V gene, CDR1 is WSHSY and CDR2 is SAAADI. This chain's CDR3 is CASSEQWRRPEAFF. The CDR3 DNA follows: TGCGCCAGCAGTGAACAGTGGAGGAGGCCTGAAGCTTTCTTT.